This T cell receptor beta chain was recorded in a study of T cells in Graves' hyperthyroidism and ophthalmopathy (dated by TCRdb to between 2018 and 2020). Background for the entire study: Peripheral blood samples were taken at initial diagnosis, before any treatment was given. TCR V-J signatures able to tell the groups apart were searched for in a discovery cohort of 90 to 100 patients, of whom over 40 had Graves' ophthalmopathy and roughly 57 had stable Graves' hyperthyroidism. Whether ophthalmopathy could be predicted prospectively was tested in an independent validation cohort made up of roughly 19 hyperthyroidism patients plus 17 patients who later progressed to ophthalmopathy. The 100 or so discovery patients were randomly split 7:3 into training and test sets. The study also compared thyroid tissue and blood T-cell repertoires from five or six Graves' hyperthyroidism patients. Following sampling, methimazole starting at 30 mg daily was given to hyperthyroidism patients, and high-dose intravenous methylprednisolone was given to ophthalmopathy patients. The paper reports TCR Vbeta CDR3 sequencing of approximately 140 peripheral blood samples: some 41 ophthalmopathy, under 80 hyperthyroidism and around 17 progressor patients.

Study-level results and caveats: In validation, the model predicted progression to ophthalmopathy a median of 6.5 months before onset, with about 71% sensitivity and roughly 72% specificity. Blood samples also contained most of the expanded thyroid clonotypes (frequency above 0.001), which suggests that blood repertoires may reflect thyroid immune responses. Sample size was not statistically predetermined, and blinding of investigators to group allocation was not performed. Ophthalmopathy was separated from stable hyperthyroidism by a 13 V-J signature model, with over 85% sensitivity and approximately 81% specificity obtained in cross-validation and 80%/75% obtained in testing.

Looking up the germline V gene (reference sequence) yields CDR1 DFQATT and CDR2 SNEGSKA. The CDR3 sequence holds 12 residues, the cysteine and phenylalanine included. The sequence is cut down to CDR3 DNA, 36 bases in frame from base 1. The germline ends are 8 bases apart after V is trimmed by 1 base and J by 8 bases. Graves' hyperthyroidism was defined as stable when no progression to ophthalmopathy occurred over 18 months of follow-up. Hyperthyroidism patients were newly diagnosed, had a disease duration of under 2 months, and were aged 18 to 65 years. Patients with uncontrolled infections, other autoimmune diseases, pregnancy or lactation were excluded. Diagnoses were established on the basis of clinical symptoms, serum thyroxine and TRAb, thyroid ultrasound, and orbital computed tomography. Ficoll-Paque density gradient centrifugation was used to isolate PBMCs from around 9.1 ml of fresh peripheral blood. Total RNA was extracted using Trizol reagent, and RNA quality was assessed on an Agilent 2100 Bioanalyzer.

With respect to this clonotype: No antigen is known for it. No much larger clone exists at a distance of one base, and base qualities are not known.

The TCR beta CDR3 regions were amplified from the RNA transcripts. The TCR CDR3 was subjected to a first round of RT-PCR using the HTBI primer set and the Qiagen OneStep RT-PCR kit. Libraries were constructed in a second round of multiplex PCR, after which size selection and purification were performed. Paired-end sequencing of the libraries was performed with 100 bp reads on an Illumina HiSeq2000. Regarding the original processing steps: Raw data were processed with SOAPnuke, discarding reads with adapters, uncalled bases, mean Phred below 15, or no exact constant-primer or identifier match. COPE v1.2.5 was used to merge the high-quality paired reads, and each unique nucleotide sequence was defined as a clonotype. Clonotypes were aligned to IMGT TRBV, TRBD and TRBJ reference segments using MiTCR v1.1. Analysis was restricted to V-J combinations with a frequency above 0.0001, which covered roughly 99% of repertoires. A TCS score was defined as the ratio of F50 (clonal expansion) to E x V (chaos), with BLOSUM62-based TCRdist applied between CDR3 peptides within each V-J. Welch's t-statistics and random forest reduced 500 to 650 V-J features to roughly 13, which were used in a naive Bayes classifier (R e1071). Starting from the raw public reads, TCRdb applied fastp trimming at Q25, assembled clones with MiXCR and retained in-frame beta chains. Every entry covers one CDR3 protein and lists the most common genes and DNA from its rows. It is TCRdb's table, rather than the study itself, that gives the V and J calls and clone size. This sample lists about 570,000 distinct CDR3 sequences; 14% were detected once. The top ten clones comprise approximately 15% of the sample.

Sequenced material: blood. The TCR sequence derives from a woman aged 40-49 years with Graves' hyperthyroidism. Recombination joined TRBV20-1 with TRBJ1-4, with no confidently assigned D gene. CDR3 sequence: CSARGRGEKLFF. The nucleotides read TGCAGTGCTAGAGGACGAGGGGAAAAACTGTTTTTT.